These 30 T cell receptor beta chains were all obtained from the same sample, sequenced in a study of blood T cell repertoires in COVID-19. The method was immunoSEQ multiplex PCR; TCRdb's version includes in-frame clones alone and lacks a portion of them. The table records about 220,000 clones, less than 85% of them present only once. The sequenced sample was peripheral blood. Receptor source: a woman in her seventies with acute or convalescent COVID-19.

This clone was found a few times. The rearrangement joins TRBV11-3 to TRBJ2-1, with 8 bases lining up with TRBD1. Germline V gene sequence: CDR1 SGHNT, CDR2 YENEEA. This CDR3 comprises 20 residues. With V trimmed by 1 base and J by 6 bases, 20 bases remained unmatched. The CDR3 loop is CASSLAHGPIWQGAANEQFF. For the CDR3, the DNA is TGTGCCAGCAGCTTAGCCCATGGCCCTATTTGGCAGGGGGCGGCCAATGAGCAGTTCTTC.

The rearrangement joins TRBV6-6 to TRBJ1-5; D not resolved. The CDR3 runs 12 residues. The V end lost 5 bases, the J end lost 7 bases, and 9 bases lay between the germline ends. Looked up from germline, CDR1 is MNHNY and CDR2 is SVGAGI (reference sequence). The CDR3 DNA reads as TGTGCCAGCAGTCCCGCCAGGCAGCCCCAGCATTTT. It translates to CASSPARQPQHF.

This clone was seen a few times. This rearrangement joins TRBV7-9 to TRBJ2-5; TRBD2 might be the D (5 bases). The V and J ends lost 4 bases and 7 bases respectively, with 16 bases between them. The CDR3 covers 14 residues. CDR1 is SEHNR and CDR2 is FQNEAQ in the germline V gene (reference sequence). The CDR3 bases are TGTGCCAGCAGCTCTCCTGGACTTGAGGGGACCCAGTACTTC. Translation: CASSSPGLEGTQYF.

The chain has TRBV5-1 and TRBJ2-5; TRBD1 agrees at 10 bases. The CDR3 consists of 16 residues. In germline, CDR1 is SGHRS, CDR2 YFSETQ. J gave up 2 bases and V 4 bases, and 8 bases lay outside the gene matches. The CDR3, as DNA: TGCGCCAGCAGCATACCGCGGACAGGGGGTCAAGAGACCCAGTACTTC. Translating it yields CASSIPRTGGQETQYF.

The chain joins TRBV27 to TRBJ2-7; D gene uncertain. Trimming took off 4 bases at V and 1 base at J, with 20 bases between the two ends. This CDR3 spans 17 amino acids. Germline CDR1 MNHEY, CDR2 SMNVEV (reference sequence). DNA for the CDR3: TGTGCCAGCAGTTGGTGCTCTGAGTTTGCGGATTCCTACGAGCAGTACGTC. It yields the protein CASSWCSEFADSYEQYV.

The gene calls are TRBV7-2 and TRBJ2-3, with D unclear. Per the germline V gene, CDR1 is SGHTA and CDR2 is FQGNSA. Trimming pared 0 bases from V and 7 bases from J, leaving 17 bases between. The CDR3 runs 16 residues. The DNA for the CDR3 is TGTGCCAGCAGCTTAGCGCGGCGACCTGCGGCGAATACGCAGTATTTT. It specifies CASSLARRPAANTQYF.

The chain joins TRBV5-1 to TRBJ1-3, with D perhaps TRBD1 (6 bases). Germline CDR1 SGHRS, CDR2 YFSETQ. V shed 4 bases and J shed 2 bases, with 13 bases lying between them. The CDR3 spans 15 residues. CDR3 region: CASSQTGSTGNTIYF. CDR3 nucleotides: TGCGCCAGCAGCCAGACAGGATCTACTGGAAACACCATATATTTT.

This clone was seen a few times. This rearrangement joins TRBV15 to TRBJ1-2, with TRBD1 identical over 7 bases. V was clipped by 5 bases and J by 7 bases; unmatched bases: 7. The germline V gene encodes CDR1 LNHNV and CDR2 YYDKDF (reference sequence). CDR3 length: 13 residues. The CDR3: CATSSRTGSGYTF. CDR3 coding DNA: TGTGCCACCAGCTCCCGGACAGGATCTGGCTACACCTTC.

CDR3 in DNA: TGCGCCAGCAGCTTGAATAGCGGGGGACACTCTGGAAACACCATATATTTT. Encoded protein: CASSLNSGGHSGNTIYF. The chain has TRBV5-1 and TRBJ1-3, with D maybe TRBD1 (6 bases). The CDR3 contains 17 residues. CDR1 is SGHRS, CDR2 YFSETQ, per germline. V gave up 1 base and J gave up 0 bases, with 14 bases separating them.

This clone showed up just a few times. This rearrangement joins TRBV30 to TRBJ1-2; 7 nucleotides line up with TRBD1. This CDR3 is 15 amino acids long. After removal of 5 bases from V and 0 bases from J, the junction contained 9 bases not matched to a gene. Germline values: CDR1 GTSNPN, CDR2 SVGIG (reference sequence). The CDR3 bases are TGTGCCTGGGACACCGGGACAGCCTCTAACTATGGCTACACCTTC. This sequence encodes CAWDTGTASNYGYTF.

This clone appeared a single time. The rearrangement uses TRBV12-3 or TRBV12-4 and TRBJ2-5; D is perhaps TRBD1 (6 bases). This CDR3 is built from 13 residues. V lost 3 bases, J lost 3 bases, and 8 bases lay in between. The CDR3 DNA sequence: TGTGCCAGCAGTTTGTACAGGGAAGAGACCCAGTACTTC. Translated, it gives CASSLYREETQYF.

The chain combines TRBV6-5 with TRBJ2-3; D uncertain. Germline V gene data show CDR1 as MNHEY and CDR2 as SVGAGI. Trimming stripped 6 bases from V and 5 bases from J, with 15 bases between. The CDR3 totals 14 residues. The CDR3 nucleotides read TGTGCCAGCAGGGATCGGAGTGGAGAAGATACGCAGTATTTT. Residues: CASRDRSGEDTQYF.

This CDR3 is CASSQLTGQEDGYTF. CDR3 nucleotides: TGCGCCAGCAGCCAACTGACGGGACAGGAGGATGGCTACACCTTC. The chain couples TRBV5-1 to TRBJ1-2; 8 bases are shared with TRBD1. Germline assignment: CDR1 SGHRS and CDR2 YFSETQ. This CDR3 has 15 amino acids. The V and J ends lost 4 bases and 6 bases, in that order; junction bases with no gene match: 11.

V is TRBV3-1 (or the pseudogene TRBV3-2) and J is TRBJ1-3; D is perhaps TRBD1 (6 bases). V was clipped by 3 bases and J by 0 bases, with 12 bases between them. Per germline, CDR1 LGHDT and CDR2 YNNKEL (reference sequence). CDR3 length: 16 residues. This CDR3 reads CASSHQGHNSGNTIYF. In DNA form, the CDR3 reads TGTGCCAGCAGCCATCAGGGACATAACTCTGGAAACACCATATATTTT.

The chain links TRBV6-5 to TRBJ1-5; D call uncertain. Trimming left V 7 bases short and J 4 bases short, with 8 bases between. The V gene's germline CDR1 is MNHEY and CDR2 SVGAGI. The CDR3 is 12 residues long. The CDR3 DNA follows: TGTGCCAGCAAGGCACAGAATCAGCCCCAGCATTTT. This translates into CASKAQNQPQHF.

The DNA for the CDR3 is TGCAGCGTCTGGACAGTCGGGAACACTGAAGCTTTCTTT. Protein sequence: CSVWTVGNTEAFF. The rearrangement links TRBV29-1 to TRBJ1-1; maybe TRBD1 (6 bases). There are 13 residues in the CDR3. In germline, CDR1 is SQVTM, CDR2 ANQGSEA. Between the trimmed V and J ends, which lost 6 bases and 1 base, there was a span of 12 bases. Complete variable domain (other parts from reference TRBV29-1 and TRBJ1-1): SAVISQKPSRDICQRGTSLTIQCQVDSQVTMMFWYRQQPGQSLTLIATANQGSEATYESGFVIDKFPISRPNLTFSTLTVSNMSPEDSSIYLCSVWTVGNTEAFFGQGTRLTVV.

V gene TRBV3-1 (or the pseudogene TRBV3-2) combines with J gene TRBJ1-2; unclear D gene. This CDR3 spans 14 amino acids. V shed 0 bases and J shed 10 bases, with 15 bases lying between them. Looked up from germline, CDR1 is LGHDT and CDR2 is YNNKEL (reference sequence). The CDR3 sequence: CASSQDRSHLDYTF. DNA for the CDR3: TGTGCCAGCAGCCAAGATCGGAGCCACTTAGACTACACCTTC.

The CDR3 reads CASSVGTDLFFPYGYTF. As DNA, the CDR3 is TGCGCCAGCAGCGTGGGGACAGACCTTTTCTTCCCCTATGGCTACACCTTC. The J gene is TRBJ1-2, the V gene TRBV5-1, with 7 bases identical to TRBD1. Germline CDR1 SGHRS, CDR2 YFSETQ. J lost 4 bases, V lost 4 bases, and 16 bases had no gene match. This CDR3 contains 17 residues.

The rearrangement uses TRBV19 and TRBJ2-3; 10 nucleotides line up with TRBD1. The CDR3 is 18 amino acids. Germline lookup yields CDR1 LNHDA and CDR2 SQIVND (reference sequence). After removal of 4 bases from V and 2 bases from J, the junction contained 12 bases not matched to a gene. This chain's CDR3 is CASSSLPTGTGATDTQYF. As DNA, the CDR3 is TGTGCCAGTAGTAGCCTACCCACCGGGACAGGGGCCACAGATACGCAGTATTTT.

The V and J genes are TRBV11-2 and TRBJ2-7, with D possibly matching TRBD2 (7 bases). Trimming cost V 0 bases and J 4 bases, with 13 bases left between them. The germline V gene encodes CDR1 SGHAT and CDR2 FQNNGV. The CDR3 extends over 15 amino acids. CDR3 DNA: TGTGCCAGCAGCTTAGATGAGGGGGGGCCTTACGAGCAGTACTTC. Translated: CASSLDEGGPYEQYF.

This chain uses TRBV6-5 with TRBJ1-4; D is perhaps TRBD1 (6 bases). Trimming removed 6 bases at V and 3 bases at J, with 14 bases between. Germline CDR1 and CDR2: MNHEY and SVGAGI. CDR3 length equals 15 residues. CDR3 bases: TGTGCCAGCAGGCGGGGGCCCCGCGCTAATGAAAAACTGTTTTTT. This sequence encodes CASRRGPRANEKLFF.

This clone appeared a single time. Other DNA sequences in the same sample also yield this CDR3. This chain links TRBV19 with TRBJ1-6; no firm D call. Germline V gene lookup returns CDR1 LNHDA and CDR2 SQIVND (reference sequence). The CDR3 extends over 15 amino acids. V lost 2 bases to trimming and J lost 6 bases, with 11 bases between them. CDR3 amino acids: CASSITPGSNSPLHF. The CDR3 DNA follows: TGTGCCAGTAGTATAACGCCCGGGTCTAATTCACCCCTCCACTTT. Looking up the rest from reference TRBV19 and TRBJ1-6 gives the full variable domain: DGGITQSPKYLFRKEGQNVTLSCEQNLNHDAMYWYRQDPGQGLRLIYYSQIVNDFQKGDIAEGYSVSREKKESFPLTVTSAQKNPTAFYLCASSITPGSNSPLHFGNGTRLTVT.

This clone was detected ten times or more. The chain is built from TRBV14 and TRBJ2-3, with D hard to call. V shed 2 bases and J shed 8 bases, with 8 bases lying between them. The length of the CDR3 is 12 residues. The germline gives CDR1 SGHDN, CDR2 FVKESK. DNA of the CDR3: TGTGCCAGCAGCCAATCCCTATCTACGCAGTATTTT. This gives the protein CASSQSLSTQYF.

This clone was observed once. The rearrangement uses TRBV18 and TRBJ1-2, with D possibly TRBD1 on 6 matching bases. Germline CDR1 and CDR2: KGHSH and LQKENI. CDR3 size: 16 residues. Trimming took off 6 bases at V and 0 bases at J, with 17 bases between the two ends. The CDR3 protein is CASSKDLQGPNYGYTF. The DNA for the CDR3 is TGTGCCAGCTCCAAGGACCTACAGGGTCCTAACTATGGCTACACCTTC.

This chain connects TRBV5-1 to TRBJ2-3; 9 bases line up with TRBD2. Germline V gene sequence: CDR1 SGHRS, CDR2 YFSETQ. This CDR3 is built from 16 residues. The J segment lost 2 bases and the V segment lost 4 bases, leaving 8 bases of the junction unmatched. CDR3 in amino acids: CASSPGLARDTDTQYF. CDR3 bases: TGCGCCAGCAGCCCGGGACTAGCAAGAGACACAGATACGCAGTATTTT. The full variable domain, in which reference TRBV5-1 and TRBJ2-3 provide the parts outside the CDR3, is KAGVTQTPRYLIKTRGQQVTLSCSPISGHRSVSWYQQTPGQGLQFLFEYFSETQRNKGNFPGRFSGRQFSNSRSEMNVSTLELGDSALYLCASSPGLARDTDTQYFGPGTRLTVL.

This sequence joins TRBV5-1 and TRBJ2-5, with 9 bases matching TRBD2. V dropped 1 base and J dropped 2; count of bases not matched to a gene: 0. The CDR3 covers 14 residues. Germline-derived CDR1 and CDR2 are SGHRS and YFSETQ. CDR3 protein: CASSLTSGQETQYF. The CDR3 bases are TGCGCCAGCAGCTTGACTAGCGGGCAAGAGACCCAGTACTTC.

The J gene is TRBJ2-6, the V gene TRBV9; 7 positions match TRBD1. Germline V gives CDR1 SGDLS, CDR2 YYNGEE. V shed 7 bases and J 0 bases; nucleotides not matched to a gene: 7. The CDR3 sequence is 16 residues long. The DNA for the CDR3 is TGTGCCAGCCAAACAGGGGTCTACTCTGGGGCCAACGTCCTGACTTTC. Translation gives CASQTGVYSGANVLTF.

The chain recombines TRBV18 with TRBJ2-2; 7 bases are shared with TRBD1. V lost 5 bases and J lost 5; bases outside the gene matches: 5. Germline CDR1 KGHSH, CDR2 LQKENI. This CDR3 spans 14 amino acids. Written as DNA, the CDR3 is TGTGCCAGCTCAGCAGGGACAGTGACCGGGGAGCTGTTTTTT. This translates into CASSAGTVTGELFF.

This clone was found a few times. The chain is built from TRBV5-6 and TRBJ2-3; D not certain. The CDR3 has 13 residues. Germline-derived CDR1 and CDR2 are SGHDT and YYEEEE. V lost 1 base to trimming and J lost 4 bases, with 7 bases between them. This CDR3 reads CASSLRRADTQYF. CDR3 nucleotide sequence: TGTGCCAGCAGCTTGAGACGGGCAGATACGCAGTATTTT.

The chain employs TRBV5-8 and TRBJ2-2, with 7 nucleotides matching TRBD1. CDR1 and CDR2 (germline): SGHTS, YDEGEE. The CDR3 length is 16 residues. The ends lost 2 bases at V and 0 bases at J; junction bases unmatched: 4. CDR3 loop: CASSFDRVSNTGELFF. Written as DNA, the CDR3 is TGTGCCAGCAGCTTTGACAGGGTTTCGAACACCGGGGAGCTGTTTTTT.